These 21 T cell receptor beta chains originate from one sample sequenced in a study of T cells in Graves' hyperthyroidism and ophthalmopathy. What was amplified from RNA transcripts were TCR beta CDR3 regions. TCR CDR3 underwent first-round RT-PCR with the HTBI primer set. One entry per CDR3 protein, called by TCRdb with MiXCR from the multiplex PCR reads. The sample records under 400,000 distinct CDR3 sequences, about a sixth being singletons. The sample taken for sequencing was blood. The receptor source for this set is a middle-aged woman with Graves' ophthalmopathy.

This clonotype was detected many times. The chain links TRBV19 to TRBJ2-7, with 8 bases that match TRBD1. Trimming took 4 bases from V and 6 from J; bases not matched to a gene: 11. Germline V CDR1 and CDR2: LNHDA, SQIVND (reference sequence). The CDR3 totals 15 residues. CDR3 loop: CASSKPGQAFSEQYF. The CDR3 DNA reads as TGTGCCAGTAGTAAACCGGGACAGGCCTTTAGCGAGCAGTACTTC.

This clonotype was recorded many times. CDR3 loop: CASSYSGASYEQYF. For the CDR3, the DNA is TGTGCCAGCAGTTACTCCGGGGCCTCCTACGAGCAGTACTTC. The gene calls are TRBV6-5 and TRBJ2-7; D possibly matches TRBD1 or TRBD2 (5 bases each). Germline loops: CDR1 MNHEY, CDR2 SVGAGI. Trimming left V 0 bases short and J 0 bases short, with 6 bases between. The CDR3 contains 14 residues.

The sample holds many counts of this clonotype. The genes are TRBV28 and TRBJ1-3; D is unresolved. The V gene's germline CDR1 is MDHEN and CDR2 SYDVKM. The CDR3 sequence is 14 residues long. V was pared by 7 bases and J by 0 bases, with 10 bases between. The CDR3 region has the DNA TGTGCCAGCATCGGGTGGAACTCTGGAAACACCATATATTTT. Translation gives CASIGWNSGNTIYF. The entire variable domain, with the rest obtained from reference TRBV28 and TRBJ1-3, is as follows: DVKVTQSSRYLVKRTGEKVFLECVQDMDHENMFWYRQDPGLGLRLIYFSYDVKMKEKGDIPEGYSVSREKKERFSLILESASTNQTSMYLCASIGWNSGNTIYFGEGSWLTVV.

This clonotype was observed many times. The V and J genes are TRBV6-5 and TRBJ1-1; possibly TRBD1 for D (5 bases). V dropped 0 bases and J dropped 8 bases, with 13 bases sitting between them. In germline, CDR1 is MNHEY, CDR2 SVGAGI. The CDR3 spans 14 residues. In DNA form, the CDR3 reads TGTGCCAGCAGTTACTCGCAGGGCAAAAAAGAAGCTTTCTTT. This translates into CASSYSQGKKEAFF.

This clonotype has more than one count but fewer than ten. The chain combines TRBV25-1 with TRBJ2-2; 7 positions match TRBD1. CDR1 and CDR2 (germline): MGHDK, SYGVNS. There are 16 residues in the CDR3. Germline trimming cut 0 bases from V and 7 bases from J; bases unmatched to any gene: 8. The chain's CDR3 is CASSEYFTGDHGELFF. Here the CDR3 DNA reads TGTGCCAGCAGTGAATATTTTACAGGGGATCACGGGGAGCTGTTTTTT.

This clonotype has a single count. The genes are TRBV7-8 and TRBJ1-3; TRBD1 aligns across 7 bases. V gave up 6 bases and J gave up 2 bases; unmatched junction bases: 4. The germline CDR1 and CDR2 sequences are SGHVS and FQNEAQ. The CDR3 totals 14 residues. The CDR3 nucleotides read TGTGCCAGCAGAGAGACAGGGACTGGAAACACCATATATTTT. Translation gives CASRETGTGNTIYF.

This clonotype was seen repeatedly, ten times or more. The J gene is TRBJ1-2, the V gene TRBV6-1; tentatively, D is TRBD1 (6 bases). The germline V gene encodes CDR1 MNHNS and CDR2 SASEGT. V gave up 5 bases and J gave up 4 bases, with 14 bases separating them. The CDR3 extends over 14 amino acids. In DNA form, the CDR3 reads TGTGCCAGCAGTCCAGGGGCAGCAACCTATGGCTACACCTTC. This gives the protein CASSPGAATYGYTF.

J is TRBJ1-5 and V is TRBV6-2 or TRBV6-3; D may be TRBD1 (6 bases). Germline CDR1 is MNHEY and CDR2 is SVGEGT. The germline V and J ends were trimmed by 5 bases and 0 bases, with 17 bases remaining between them. This CDR3 has 17 amino acids. CDR3 DNA: TGTGCCAGCAGTCAGTACACAGGGAGCTATAGCAATCAGCCCCAGCATTTT. It codes for CASSQYTGSYSNQPQHF.

This clonotype was seen at least ten times. The chain has TRBV11-2 and TRBJ1-1; D remains ambiguous. V was trimmed by 3 bases and J by 0 bases, leaving 8 bases between them. CDR1 and CDR2 from the germline V gene are SGHAT and FQNNGV. The CDR3 runs to 14 residues. In DNA form, the CDR3 reads TGTGCCAGCAGCTTGGTCCTCATGAACACTGAAGCTTTCTTT. It encodes CASSLVLMNTEAFF.

The rearrangement links TRBV20-1 to TRBJ2-7; D may be TRBD1 (5 bases). Trimming stripped 6 bases from V and 5 bases from J, with 20 bases between. This CDR3 comprises 14 residues. Looked up from germline, CDR1 is DFQATT and CDR2 is SNEGSKA (reference sequence). The CDR3 DNA reads as TGCAGTGCAAGGGGTTCATGGCAGGGCCACGAGCAGTACTTC. Amino acids: CSARGSWQGHEQYF.

In this sample, this clonotype turned up many times. V and J are TRBV5-1 and TRBJ1-1; 12 nucleotides match TRBD1. Trimming at V came to 4 bases and at J to 7 bases, leaving 8 bases not matched to a gene. The germline CDR1 and CDR2 sequences are SGHRS and YFSETQ. The CDR3 runs to 15 residues. In nucleotides, the CDR3 is TGCGCCAGCAGCGAGACCGGGACAGGGGGCGTTGAAGCTTTCTTT. Translated: CASSETGTGGVEAFF. The full variable domain, with the rest looked up from reference TRBV5-1 and TRBJ1-1, is KAGVTQTPRYLIKTRGQQVTLSCSPISGHRSVSWYQQTPGQGLQFLFEYFSETQRNKGNFPGRFSGRQFSNSRSEMNVSTLELGDSALYLCASSETGTGGVEAFFGQGTRLTVV.

This clonotype has at least ten counts. V usage is TRBV15 and J usage is TRBJ1-5; D may be TRBD1 (5 bases). The CDR3 spans 15 residues. Germline-derived CDR1 and CDR2 are LNHNV and YYDKDF (reference sequence). V lost 5 bases, J lost 0 bases, and 11 bases lay in between. The CDR3 spells CATSGDRNSNQPQHF. The CDR3 nucleotides are TGTGCCACCAGCGGCGACAGAAATAGCAATCAGCCCCAGCATTTT.

The J gene is TRBJ2-7, the V gene TRBV6-5; D tentatively reads TRBD1 or TRBD2 (5 bases each). The CDR3 consists of 17 residues. V dropped 2 bases and J dropped 7 bases, with 24 bases sitting between them. Germline CDR1 MNHEY, CDR2 SVGAGI. The CDR3 nucleotides read TGTGCCAGCAGTTACAGTAGGCAGGGTACGGATGAGGGTGAGCAGTACTTC. This sequence encodes CASSYSRQGTDEGEQYF.

In this sample, this clonotype turned up many times. The rearrangement links TRBV28 to TRBJ1-5; D is undetermined. Germline V lookup: CDR1 MDHEN, CDR2 SYDVKM. The V and J ends lost 7 bases and 7 bases respectively, with 23 bases between them. This CDR3 is 16 amino acids long. CDR3 coding DNA: TGTGCCAGCAAAGTGAAGTTTTGGGCAGGTTCCCAGCCCCAGCATTTT. It is translated as CASKVKFWAGSQPQHF. Drawing the rest from reference TRBV28 and TRBJ1-5, the complete variable domain is DVKVTQSSRYLVKRTGEKVFLECVQDMDHENMFWYRQDPGLGLRLIYFSYDVKMKEKGDIPEGYSVSREKKERFSLILESASTNQTSMYLCASKVKFWAGSQPQHFGDGTRLSIL.

This clonotype was seen repeatedly, ten times or more. The V and J genes are TRBV20-1 and TRBJ2-5; no clear D gene. Germline assignment: CDR1 DFQATT and CDR2 SNEGSKA (reference sequence). The V gene lost 6 bases and the J gene lost 2 bases, with 10 bases spanning the gap. The CDR3 length is 12 residues. CDR3 DNA: TGCAGTGCCCTGAGCAGACAAGAGACCCAGTACTTC. It codes for CSALSRQETQYF.

CDR3 amino acids: CASSLWVMGAGETQYF. The CDR3 nucleotides are TGTGCCAGCAGTTTATGGGTGATGGGGGCGGGGGAGACCCAGTACTTC. The chain uses TRBV12-3 or TRBV12-4 and TRBJ2-5; perhaps D is TRBD1 or TRBD2 (6 bases each). The ends were cut back, 2 bases at V and 5 bases at J, with 18 bases in the middle. The CDR3 contains 16 residues.

This clonotype showed up many times. The chain couples TRBV29-1 to TRBJ2-7; 7 bases line up with TRBD1. J was trimmed by 6 bases and V by 4 bases; bases with no gene match: 6. Germline V gene data show CDR1 as SQVTM and CDR2 as ANQGSEA. There are 12 residues in the CDR3. The CDR3 spells CSVGQGVGEQYF. The CDR3 DNA sequence: TGCAGCGTTGGCCAGGGGGTAGGCGAGCAGTACTTC.

The rearrangement uses TRBV3-1 and TRBJ1-1, with 9 nucleotides matching TRBD1. The CDR3 is 14 amino acids. The V gene's germline CDR1 is LGHDT and CDR2 YNNKEL (reference sequence). The J segment lost 5 bases and the V segment lost 6 bases, leaving 7 bases of the junction unmatched. The CDR3 protein is CASRPTGGGTEAFF. In nucleotides, the CDR3 is TGTGCCAGCAGGCCGACAGGGGGTGGAACTGAAGCTTTCTTT.

This clonotype has ten or more counts. The chain employs TRBV29-1 and TRBJ2-7; TRBD2 agrees at 7 bases. There are 12 residues in the CDR3. Germline CDR1 SQVTM, CDR2 ANQGSEA. The J segment lost 6 bases and the V segment lost 7 bases, leaving 9 bases of the junction unmatched. The CDR3 nucleotides are TGCAGCGGGGGAGGGCCTAAAGGCGAGCAGTACTTC. It translates to CSGGGPKGEQYF.

This clonotype was seen ten or more times. Written as DNA, the CDR3 is TGTGCCAGCAGATACGTTAACGGGGGCAATCAGCCCCAGCATTTT. It is translated as CASRYVNGGNQPQHF. The rearrangement links TRBV6-5 to TRBJ1-5; D uncertain. V was shortened by 6 bases and J by 2 bases, with 14 bases between the two germline ends. Germline V gene lookup returns CDR1 MNHEY and CDR2 SVGAGI. CDR3 length equals 15 residues.

This clonotype has at least ten counts. The chain has TRBV7-9 and TRBJ2-2; D uncertain. Germline CDR1 and CDR2: SEHNR and FQNEAQ (reference sequence). Trimming stripped 11 bases from V and 6 bases from J, with 10 bases between. CDR3 size: 11 residues. For the CDR3, the DNA is TGTGCCTGCGTAAAGTCCGGGGAGCTGTTTTTT. It yields the protein CACVKSGELFF.